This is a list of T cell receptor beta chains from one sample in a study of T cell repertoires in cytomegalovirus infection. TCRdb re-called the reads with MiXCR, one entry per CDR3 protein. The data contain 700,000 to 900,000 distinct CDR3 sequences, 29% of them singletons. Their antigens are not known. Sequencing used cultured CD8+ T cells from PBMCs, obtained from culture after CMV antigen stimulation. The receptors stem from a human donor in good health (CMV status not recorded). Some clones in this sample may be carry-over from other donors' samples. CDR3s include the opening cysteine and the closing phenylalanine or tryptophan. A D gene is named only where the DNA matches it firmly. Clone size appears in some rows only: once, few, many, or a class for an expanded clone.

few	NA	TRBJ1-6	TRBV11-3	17	TGTGCCAGCAGCCTGCCCTACAGCCCCACCTATAATTCACCCCTCCACTTT	CASSLPYSPTYNSPLHF
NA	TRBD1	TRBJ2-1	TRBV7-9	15	TGTGCCAGCAGCGCTGACCGGGACAGATACAATGAGCAGTTCTTC	CASSADRDRYNEQFF
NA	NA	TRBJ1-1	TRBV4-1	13	TGCGCCAGCAGCCAGGGGGGGGAAACTGAAGCTTTCTTT	CASSQGGETEAFF
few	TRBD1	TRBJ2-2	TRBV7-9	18	TGTGCCAGCAGCAAGCAAGCGACAGGGGGCCGGAACACCGGGGAGCTGTTTTTT	CASSKQATGGRNTGELFF
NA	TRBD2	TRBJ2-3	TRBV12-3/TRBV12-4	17	TGTGCCAGCAGCCGTAGCGGGGCCTATGACAGGCCAGATACGCAGTATTTT	CASSRSGAYDRPDTQYF
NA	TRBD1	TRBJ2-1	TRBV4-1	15	TGCGCCAGCAGCCAAGATCTCTGGACAGGGGATGAGCAGTTCTTC	CASSQDLWTGDEQFF
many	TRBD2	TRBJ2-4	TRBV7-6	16	TGTGCCAGCAGCTTAGCGGGACTAGCGGGTCAAAACATTCAGTACTTC	CASSLAGLAGQNIQYF
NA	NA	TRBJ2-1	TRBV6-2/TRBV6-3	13	TGTGCCACCTCCTTAGGTGAGGGGAATGAGCAGTTCTTC	CATSLGEGNEQFF
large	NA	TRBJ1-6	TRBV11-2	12	TGTGCCAGCAGCATCAGTAATTCACCCCTCCACTTT	CASSISNSPLHF
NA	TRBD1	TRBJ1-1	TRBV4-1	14	TGCGCCAGCAGGCGGGACAGGGGCCAATCTGAAGCTTTCTTT	CASRRDRGQSEAFF
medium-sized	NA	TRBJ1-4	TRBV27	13	TGTGCCAGCAGTTTACAGGGTTATGAAAAACTGTTTTTT	CASSLQGYEKLFF
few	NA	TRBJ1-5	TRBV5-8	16	TGTGCCAGCACTTTGGGATTCGACAGAAAGAATCAGCCCCAGCATTTT	CASTLGFDRKNQPQHF
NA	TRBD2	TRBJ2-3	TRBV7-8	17	TGTGCCAGCTGGACTAGCGGGGGGGCTAGTAGCACAGATACGCAGTATTTT	CASWTSGGASSTDTQYF
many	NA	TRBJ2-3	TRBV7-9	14	TGTGCCAGCAGCCCAGAGGCTAGCACAGATACGCAGTATTTT	CASSPEASTDTQYF
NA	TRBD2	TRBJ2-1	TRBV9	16	TGTGCCAGCAGCGCAGCGGGGGAACGGTCCTACAATGAGCAGTTCTTC	CASSAAGERSYNEQFF
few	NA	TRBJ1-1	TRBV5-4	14	TGTGCCAGCAGCTTGGTTCAGAAGAACACTGAAGCTTTCTTT	CASSLVQKNTEAFF
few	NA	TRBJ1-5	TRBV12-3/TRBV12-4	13	TGTGCCAGCAGCGACCGGAAAAATCAGCCCCAGCATTTT	CASSDRKNQPQHF
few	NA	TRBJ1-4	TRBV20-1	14	TGCAGTGCTAGAGGGGGCGCGACTAATGAAAAACTGTTTTTT	CSARGGATNEKLFF
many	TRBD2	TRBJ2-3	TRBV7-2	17	TGTGCCAGCAGCCCGCCGTGGAGCGGGGCTAGCACAGATACGCAGTATTTT	CASSPPWSGASTDTQYF
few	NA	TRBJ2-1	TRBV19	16	TGTGCCAGTAGTCCCCGGACACAAGGTCCTTACAATGAGCAGTTCTTC	CASSPRTQGPYNEQFF
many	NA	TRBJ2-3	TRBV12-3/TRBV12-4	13	TGTGCCAGCAGTACAGGGAGCACAGATACGCAGTATTTT	CASSTGSTDTQYF
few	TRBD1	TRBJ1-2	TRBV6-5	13	TGTGCCAGCAGTTATGAGGGGGCGCATGGCTACACCTTC	CASSYEGAHGYTF
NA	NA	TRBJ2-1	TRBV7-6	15	TGTGCCAGCAGCACGGACCTGAGCTCCTACAATGAGCAGTTCTTC	CASSTDLSSYNEQFF
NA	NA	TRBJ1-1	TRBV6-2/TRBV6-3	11	TGTGCCTCACTCCGGGCCACTGAAGCTTTCTTT	CASLRATEAFF
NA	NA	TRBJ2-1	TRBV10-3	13	TGTGCCACTGTTGGGGCCTGGCCGGGTGAGCAGTTCTTC	CATVGAWPGEQFF
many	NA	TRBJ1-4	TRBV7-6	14	TGTGCCAGCAGCCCTTTGACGACGGGTGAAAAACTGTTTTTT	CASSPLTTGEKLFF
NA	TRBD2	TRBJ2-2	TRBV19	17	TGTGCCAGTAGTATAGCCCCAGGACTAGCTGACACCGGGGAGCTGTTTTTT	CASSIAPGLADTGELFF
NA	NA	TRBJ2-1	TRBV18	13	TGTGCCAGCTCACCCTCTTGGGACAATGAGCAGTTCTTC	CASSPSWDNEQFF
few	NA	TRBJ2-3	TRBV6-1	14	TGTGCCAGCAGTGAGCGGGATTTCACAGATACGCAGTATTTT	CASSERDFTDTQYF